This T cell receptor (beta chain) was sequenced for a study of neurological immune-mediated disorders. This clonotype appeared once. Antigen: not known. A read error is possible here, since a much larger clone lies one base away. Each TCR transcript was tagged with a 10-nucleotide random UMI during 5'RACE. TCRdb used MiXCR to reprocess the 5' RACE reads, holding one entry per CDR3 protein. The sample lists tens of thousands of distinct CDR3 sequences, more than 2% occurring once. Overall study findings and caveats: Patients with HTLV-1-associated myelopathy showed the most TCR clonal expansion. Those with multiple sclerosis showed the least, falling below healthy controls. No CDR3 amino acid sequences were shared by expanded clones across subjects, suggesting private repertoires in all groups.

The V and J ends lost 2 bases and 7 bases respectively, with 11 bases between them. The CDR3 contains 13 residues. Looked up from germline, CDR1 is DFQATT and CDR2 is SNEGSKA (reference sequence). The study built unsorted libraries from 2 million PBMCs kept at -80 C. This TCR was sampled from a man aged 50-59 years with multiple sclerosis. The chain has TRBV20-1 and TRBJ2-2; D gene ambiguous. The sequenced material came from PBMCs. The CDR3: CSARQVTHGELFF. DNA of the CDR3: TGCAGTGCTAGACAGGTCACACACGGGGAGCTGTTTTTT.